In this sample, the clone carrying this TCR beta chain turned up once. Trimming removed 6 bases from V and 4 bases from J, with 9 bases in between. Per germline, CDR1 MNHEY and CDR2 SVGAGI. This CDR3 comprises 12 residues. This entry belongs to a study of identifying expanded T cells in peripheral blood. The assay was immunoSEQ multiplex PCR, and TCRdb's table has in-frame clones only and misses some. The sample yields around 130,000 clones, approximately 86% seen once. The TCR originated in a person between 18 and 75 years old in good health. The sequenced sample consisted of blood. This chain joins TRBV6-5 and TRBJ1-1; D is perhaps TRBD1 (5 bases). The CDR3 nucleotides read TGTGCCAGCAGCGGGACCCGCACTGAAGCTTTCTTT. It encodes CASSGTRTEAFF.